Presented here are 31 T cell receptor beta chains from one specimen sequenced in a study of blood T cell dynamics during melanoma immunotherapy. Time point in this sample: pre-treatment baseline. Using immunoSEQ multiplex PCR, the repertoire was profiled, and TCRdb retains in-frame clones only, with some absent. The sample lists tens of thousands of clones; around nine tenths were seen once. The sequencing here drew on blood, taken from a patient treated with checkpoint blockade. The receptors derive from a human donor with melanoma.

The chain joins TRBV28 to TRBJ2-7, with D possibly being TRBD1 (6 bases). Trimming pared 3 bases from V and 9 bases from J, leaving 18 bases between. This CDR3 contains 14 residues. Germline CDR1 is MDHEN and CDR2 is SYDVKM. The CDR3 DNA reads TGTGCCAGCAGTTTGTTACAGGGAACCAAGGGGCAGTACTTC. Encoded protein: CASSLLQGTKGQYF.

The V gene is TRBV10-1, the J gene TRBJ2-1; maybe TRBD1 (6 bases). Germline CDR1 reads WNHNN; CDR2 reads SYGVQD (reference sequence). The V end lost 7 bases, the J end lost 5 bases, and 12 bases lay between the germline ends. The CDR3 runs 13 residues. CDR3 amino acids: CASIGDTDNEQFF. The DNA for the CDR3 is TGCGCCAGCATAGGGGACACAGACAATGAGCAGTTCTTC.

The V gene is TRBV28, the J gene TRBJ2-3; the D is unclear. The CDR3 has 17 amino acids. The germline V and J ends were trimmed by 2 bases and 0 bases, with 15 bases remaining between them. The germline gives CDR1 MDHEN, CDR2 SYDVKM. The CDR3 DNA is TGTGCCAGCAGTTTAGGTGGGCTCCAGCTTAGCACAGATACGCAGTATTTT. It codes for CASSLGGLQLSTDTQYF.

The CDR3 DNA reads TGTGCCAGCAGTCCCGGACCCTACAATGAGCAGTTCTTC. This codes for CASSPGPYNEQFF. The chain is built from TRBV6-5 and TRBJ2-1, with no clear D. Trimming took off 5 bases at V and 2 bases at J, with 7 bases between the two ends. The CDR3 is 13 residues long. Germline-derived CDR1 and CDR2 are MNHEY and SVGAGI.

A single count supports this clone. The V gene is TRBV7-7, the J gene TRBJ2-7, with TRBD1 matching 9 bases. The CDR3 is 16 amino acids. V was pared by 1 base and J by 0 bases, with 4 bases of the junction left unmatched. In germline, CDR1 is SSHAT, CDR2 FNYEAQ (reference sequence). The CDR3 reads CASSLEGQGSSYEQYF. CDR3 sequence (DNA): TGTGCCAGCAGCTTAGAGGGACAGGGAAGCTCCTACGAGCAGTACTTC.

V is TRBV2 and J is TRBJ1-1; TRBD1 is a possible D gene (6 bases). V lost 8 bases, J lost 7 bases, and 17 bases lay in between. The CDR3 extends over 13 amino acids. CDR1 is SNHLY and CDR2 is FYNNEI in the germline V gene. CDR3 nucleotide sequence: TGTGCCAGCTGGGGGTCAGGGGCCGGTGAAGCTTTCTTT. Its translation is CASWGSGAGEAFF.

The chain carries TRBV6-5 and TRBJ1-1, with D maybe TRBD1 (5 bases). Deletions cut 0 bases from V and 1 base from J, with 9 bases between. From germline, CDR1 is MNHEY and CDR2 SVGAGI. The CDR3 is made up of 15 amino acids. The CDR3 DNA reads as TGTGCCAGCAGTTACTCCGGGACGGGGAACACTGAAGCTTTCTTT. Its protein is CASSYSGTGNTEAFF.

Here the CDR3 reads CASSPGSRGKYEQFF. The CDR3 DNA reads TGTGCCAGCAGCCCCGGATCCAGGGGTAAATATGAGCAGTTCTTC. The chain combines TRBV5-4 with TRBJ2-1; D is possibly TRBD1 (6 bases). The CDR3 extends over 15 amino acids. The germline V and J ends were trimmed by 4 bases and 8 bases, with 19 bases remaining between them. Germline loops: CDR1 SGHNT, CDR2 YYREEE (reference sequence).

Concerning this clone: The junction departs from germline at one end; a sequencing error may be responsible. The V gene is TRBV7-9, the J gene TRBJ1-5; 11 bases agree with TRBD1. Germline assignment: CDR1 SEHNR and CDR2 FQNEAQ (reference sequence). The CDR3 loop spans 13 amino acids. The CDR3 nucleotides read TGTGCCAGCAGCCCCGGACAGGGGGCCGACTATGTATTT. Amino acids: CASSPGQGADYVF.

The chain joins TRBV28 to TRBJ2-5; tentatively, D is TRBD2 (5 bases). Germline CDR1 reads MDHEN; CDR2 reads SYDVKM. This CDR3 contains 13 residues. Trimming left V 8 bases short and J 4 bases short, with 14 bases between. The CDR3 coding sequence is TGTGCCAGCGGGAGCCGGTTTAGAGAGACCCAGTACTTC. Its translation: CASGSRFRETQYF.

The rearrangement joins TRBV7-8 to TRBJ2-6, with TRBD2 as a possible D gene (6 bases). Germline V CDR1 and CDR2: SGHVS, FQNEAQ. This CDR3 has 16 residues. With 0 bases removed from V and 3 bases from J, the gap between germline ends came to 9 bases. The CDR3 loop is CASSLAHGGGANVLTF. The CDR3 coding sequence is TGTGCCAGCAGCTTAGCGCACGGGGGTGGGGCCAACGTCCTGACTTTC.

The chain uses TRBV7-3 and TRBJ2-7; the D gene is possibly TRBD1 (7 bases). The V gene's germline CDR1 is SGHTA and CDR2 FQGTGA. Deletions cut 5 bases from V and 4 bases from J, with 21 bases between. The CDR3 is made up of 16 amino acids. CDR3 nucleotides: TGTGCCAGCAGCATCCTATGGGGGGACAGTGGGTACGAGCAGTACTTC. It encodes CASSILWGDSGYEQYF. The full variable domain, with the rest looked up from reference TRBV7-3 and TRBJ2-7, is GAGVSQTPSNKVTEKGKYVELRCDPISGHTALYWYRQSLGQGPEFLIYFQGTGAADDSGLPNDRFFAVRPEGSVSTLKIQRTERGDSAVYLCASSILWGDSGYEQYFGPGTRLTVT.

V is TRBV5-1 and J is TRBJ2-1, with D possibly being TRBD1 or TRBD2 (5 bases each). The V gene lost 4 bases and the J gene lost 0 bases, with 11 bases spanning the gap. The CDR3 is 15 residues long. CDR1 is SGHRS and CDR2 is YFSETQ in the germline V gene. The CDR3 region has the DNA TGCGCCAGCAGCCGGGGTGGGGGCTCCTACAATGAGCAGTTCTTC. Its translation is CASSRGGGSYNEQFF.

J is TRBJ2-3 and V is TRBV28; D is perhaps TRBD2 (6 bases). V shed 1 base and J shed 3 bases, with 8 bases lying between them. This CDR3 is 14 amino acids long. CDR1 is MDHEN and CDR2 is SYDVKM in the germline V gene. The CDR3 loop reads CASSLLLATDTQYF. CDR3 sequence (DNA): TGTGCCAGCAGTTTATTGCTAGCGACAGATACGCAGTATTTT.

V usage is TRBV27 and J usage is TRBJ2-7; D possibly corresponds to TRBD2 (5 bases). This CDR3 has 16 amino acids. CDR1 and CDR2 (germline): MNHEY, SMNVEV (reference sequence). V lost 10 bases to trimming and J lost 6 bases, with 28 bases between them. The CDR3, as DNA: TGTGCCACTTATACTTTCGGCCGAGGGTCGAAAGGCGAGCAGTACTTC. Amino acid sequence: CATYTFGRGSKGEQYF.

The chain uses TRBV9 and TRBJ2-1; D remains unclear. The CDR3 is made up of 12 amino acids. From germline, CDR1 is SGDLS and CDR2 YYNGEE. Trimming took 4 bases from V and 3 from J, leaving 5 bases between them. The DNA for the CDR3 is TGTGCCAGCAGCCCCGTCTACAATGAGCAGTTCTTC. It yields the protein CASSPVYNEQFF. Supplemented by reference TRBV9 and TRBJ2-1, the full variable domain reads DSGVTQTPKHLITATGQRVTLRCSPRSGDLSVYWYQQSLDQGLQFLIQYYNGEERAKGNILERFSAQQFPDLHSELNLSSLELGDSALYFCASSPVYNEQFFGPGTRLTVL.

This sequence joins TRBV5-6 and TRBJ2-7, with a possible D match to TRBD1 (6 bases). Germline lookup yields CDR1 SGHDT and CDR2 YYEEEE. CDR3 length: 13 amino acids. The V end was cut by 0 bases, the J end by 5 bases, with 9 bases between. The chain's CDR3 is CASSLVQGHEQYF. In DNA form, the CDR3 reads TGTGCCAGCAGCTTGGTACAGGGCCACGAGCAGTACTTC.

This clone was counted between two and nine times. The V and J genes are TRBV7-9 and TRBJ1-2; 9 bases are a match to TRBD1. The CDR3 loop spans 16 amino acids. V lost 3 bases and J lost 6; bases outside the gene matches: 11. CDR1 and CDR2 from the germline V gene are SEHNR and FQNEAQ (reference sequence). The DNA for the CDR3 is TGTGCCAGCAGCTTGACCCGGGACAGGGCCCGTGATGGCTACACCTTC. Translated: CASSLTRDRARDGYTF. Combining the CDR3 with reference TRBV7-9 and TRBJ1-2 gives the whole variable domain DTGVSQNPRHKITKRGQNVTFRCDPISEHNRLYWYRQTLGQGPEFLTYFQNEAQLEKSRLLSDRFSAERPKGSFSTLEIQRTEQGDSAMYLCASSLTRDRARDGYTFGSGTRLTVV.

Details on this clone: Given the absence of the conserved phenylalanine or tryptophan at the CDR3 end, a read error is likely. V usage is TRBV5-1 and J usage is TRBJ1-2; D remains ambiguous. There are 14 residues in the CDR3. Germline V gene sequence: CDR1 SGHRS, CDR2 YFSETQ. The V end was cut by 5 bases, the J end by 4 bases, with 15 bases between. The CDR3 nucleotides read TGCGCCAGCAGACCCGACCTCCCAGGCTATGGCTACACCCTC. As protein: CASRPDLPGYGYTL.

The V and J genes are TRBV27 and TRBJ2-1, with 10 bases matching TRBD2. CDR1 and CDR2 from the germline V gene are MNHEY and SMNVEV (reference sequence). With V trimmed by 11 bases and J by 5 bases, 9 bases remained unmatched. The CDR3 extends over 14 amino acids. The CDR3 spells CAAMGLAPNNEQFF. The CDR3 DNA reads as TGTGCCGCAATGGGACTAGCGCCAAACAATGAGCAGTTCTTC.

V usage is TRBV4-2 and J usage is TRBJ2-5; D gene unclear. Germline assignment: CDR1 LGHNA and CDR2 YNFKEQ. Trimming removed 3 bases from V and 4 bases from J, with 12 bases in between. CDR3 length equals 14 residues. CDR3 protein: CASSQGIGRETQYF. The DNA for the CDR3 is TGTGCCAGCAGCCAGGGGATTGGTCGAGAGACCCAGTACTTC.

This clone has only one observation. The chain employs TRBV7-8 and TRBJ1-5; D call uncertain. There are 16 residues in the CDR3. The germline gives CDR1 SGHVS, CDR2 FQNEAQ. The V end was cut by 0 bases, the J end by 4 bases, with 13 bases between. CDR3 protein: CASSLAAAGGNQPQHF. The DNA for the CDR3 is TGTGCCAGCAGCTTAGCGGCGGCAGGAGGAAATCAGCCCCAGCATTTT.

V gene TRBV5-1 combines with J gene TRBJ2-1; the match to TRBD1 covers 10 bases. Trimming took 4 bases from V and 3 from J; bases not matched to a gene: 7. The CDR3 contains 16 residues. The germline V gene has CDR1 SGHRS and CDR2 YFSETQ. CDR3 sequence: CASSVSGTGVYNEQFF. In nucleotides, the CDR3 is TGCGCCAGCAGCGTGTCCGGGACAGGGGTCTACAATGAGCAGTTCTTC.

Comment on this clone: Its ends do not fully match the called genes, so a read error is possible. The J gene is TRBJ2-1, the V gene TRBV4-2; 7 bases map to TRBD2. The germline gives CDR1 LGHNA, CDR2 YNFKEQ. CDR3 length: 15 residues. The CDR3 DNA sequence: TGTGCCAGCAGCCTAGACGCGGGAGCTTTGGCCCCCGGGATCTTC. Protein product: CASSLDAGALAPGIF.

The J gene is TRBJ2-3, the V gene TRBV27; D call uncertain. Germline V gene lookup returns CDR1 MNHEY and CDR2 SMNVEV (reference sequence). The CDR3 is 15 amino acids. Trimming took off 6 bases at V and 4 bases at J, with 17 bases between the two ends. CDR3 in amino acids: CASSLRSGLADTQYF. The DNA of the CDR3 is TGTGCCAGCAGCCTGCGGTCGGGTTTGGCAGATACGCAGTATTTT.

This chain uses TRBV6-1 with TRBJ2-7, with 11 bases aligning to TRBD2. This CDR3 is built from 15 residues. Trimming at V came to 6 bases and at J to 3 bases, leaving 7 bases not matched to a gene. Germline V gene data show CDR1 as MNHNS and CDR2 as SASEGT. This CDR3 is CASRGGLAGNYEQYF. For the CDR3, the DNA is TGTGCCAGCAGGGGAGGACTAGCGGGTAACTACGAGCAGTACTTC.

The genes are TRBV6-1 and TRBJ1-2, with TRBD1 as a possible D gene (6 bases). This CDR3 comprises 15 residues. Trimming removed 2 bases at V and 4 bases at J, with 14 bases between. The V gene's germline CDR1 is MNHNS and CDR2 SASEGT. CDR3 region: CASSELGGRSYGYTF. The CDR3 DNA follows: TGTGCCAGCAGTGAATTGGGGGGGCGCAGCTATGGCTACACCTTC.

This clone showed up just once. The chain joins TRBV6-5 to TRBJ2-3; D possibly corresponds to TRBD2 (5 bases). V gave up 6 bases and J gave up 1 base, with 14 bases separating them. Germline loops: CDR1 MNHEY, CDR2 SVGAGI. The CDR3 runs 15 residues. This CDR3 is CASRPLVIRTDTQYF. CDR3 sequence (DNA): TGTGCCAGCAGACCACTAGTGATCCGCACAGATACGCAGTATTTT.

J is TRBJ1-2 and V is TRBV25-1, with 9 bases lining up with TRBD1. From germline, CDR1 is MGHDK and CDR2 SYGVNS. J was trimmed by 8 bases and V by 4 bases; bases with no gene match: 5. The length of the CDR3 is 13 residues. The CDR3 reads CASSGRQGDGYTF. In DNA, the CDR3 is TGTGCCAGCAGTGGAAGACAGGGGGACGGCTACACCTTC.

The chain joins TRBV7-3 to TRBJ2-4; the D gene is possibly TRBD1 (6 bases). CDR3 size: 15 residues. The ends were cut back, 6 bases at V and 7 bases at J, with 19 bases in the middle. Germline V lookup: CDR1 SGHTA, CDR2 FQGTGA. In DNA, the CDR3 is TGTGCCAGCAGTCTGGGGCAGGGGATGGGGAACATTCAGTACTTC. As protein: CASSLGQGMGNIQYF.

V usage is TRBV7-9 and J usage is TRBJ2-3; a possible D gene is TRBD2 (6 bases). The V gene's germline CDR1 is SEHNR and CDR2 FQNEAQ (reference sequence). This CDR3 spans 19 amino acids. V was cut by 5 bases and J by 0 bases, with 24 bases left in between. In DNA form, the CDR3 reads TGTGCCAGCAGCGCCAGAGTGGCGGGGAAAGGAATTAGCACAGATACGCAGTATTTT. Translation: CASSARVAGKGISTDTQYF.